These 23 T cell receptor beta chains share one sample of origin, sequenced in a study of CD8 T cells in ankylosing spondylitis. TCRdb itself ran the 5' RACE reads through MiXCR, one entry per CDR3 protein. The sample records approximately 250,000 distinct CDR3 sequences, approximately 10% being singletons. The sequenced sample consisted of blood, either unsorted or a sorted T cell fraction (not recorded which). The receptors stem from a male donor with ankylosing spondylitis or in good health (not recorded which).

This clonotype was picked up many times. The chain employs TRBV10-3 and TRBJ1-2, with 7 bases identical to TRBD1. The germline V gene encodes CDR1 ENHRY and CDR2 SYGVKD. With V trimmed by 4 bases and J by 8 bases, 7 bases remained unmatched. This CDR3 spans 13 amino acids. CDR3: CAISGQGVQGYTF. CDR3 coding DNA: TGTGCCATCAGTGGACAGGGAGTTCAAGGCTACACCTTC.

This clonotype has ten or more counts. This CDR3 reads CATNRWRENTEAFF. CDR3 DNA sequence: TGTGCCACCAACCGGTGGAGAGAGAACACTGAAGCTTTCTTT. The chain is built from TRBV15 and TRBJ1-1; D remains unclear. Looked up from germline, CDR1 is LNHNV and CDR2 is YYDKDF (reference sequence). V lost 7 bases to trimming and J lost 1 base, with 13 bases between them. The CDR3 is made up of 14 amino acids. Complete variable domain (other parts from reference TRBV15 and TRBJ1-1): DAMVIQNPRYQVTQFGKPVTLSCSQTLNHNVMYWYQQKSSQAPKLLFHYYDKDFNNEADTPDNFQSRRPNTSFCFLDIRSPGLGDTAMYLCATNRWRENTEAFFGQGTRLTVV.

Ten or more counts support this clonotype. The J gene is TRBJ2-5, the V gene TRBV4-1; 9 nucleotides agree with TRBD2. The CDR3 loop spans 18 amino acids. Germline trimming cut 0 bases from V and 1 base from J; bases unmatched to any gene: 9. The V gene's germline CDR1 is MGHRA and CDR2 YSYEKL. The CDR3 reads CASSQESPLTSGQETQYF. The CDR3 DNA reads as TGCGCCAGCAGCCAAGAATCCCCCCTGACTAGCGGCCAAGAGACCCAGTACTTC.

In the case of this clonotype: A much larger clone lies one base from this, so it may be a read error. DNA of the CDR3: TGTGCCAGCGGCCATTCCGGAGAGCAGTACTTC. It specifies CASGHSGEQYF. This chain links TRBV3-1 with TRBJ2-7; no clear D. The CDR3 spans 11 residues. Germline CDR1 reads LGHDT; CDR2 reads YNNKEL (reference sequence).

This clonotype was picked up many times. The chain recombines TRBV12-3 or TRBV12-4 with TRBJ2-2; 12 bases fit TRBD2. The CDR3 spans 15 residues. V gave up 6 bases and J gave up 2 bases; unmatched junction bases: 1. The CDR3 loop reads CASRLAGGNTGELFF. Written as DNA, the CDR3 is TGTGCCAGCAGACTAGCGGGAGGTAACACCGGGGAGCTGTTTTTT.

This clonotype was found many times. The rearrangement joins TRBV5-6 to TRBJ2-1, with 9 positions matching TRBD2. The CDR3 totals 16 residues. CDR1 and CDR2 from the germline V gene are SGHDT and YYEEEE. V was clipped by 1 base and J by 5 bases; unmatched bases: 7. The CDR3 loop is CASSLLGGRGDNEQFF. For the CDR3, the DNA is TGTGCCAGCAGCTTGTTGGGCGGGAGGGGTGACAATGAGCAGTTCTTC. The full variable domain, completed using reference TRBV5-6 and TRBJ2-1, is DAGVTQSPTHLIKTRGQQVTLRCSPKSGHDTVSWYQQALGQGPQFIFQYYEEEERQRGNFPDRFSGHQFPNYSSELNVNALLLGDSALYLCASSLLGGRGDNEQFFGPGTRLTVL.

This clonotype was counted many times. The V call is TRBV27, the J call TRBJ1-2, with D maybe TRBD1 (6 bases). CDR1 MNHEY and CDR2 SMNVEV come from the germline V gene (reference sequence). The CDR3 contains 15 residues. The germline V and J ends were trimmed by 3 bases and 4 bases, with 15 bases remaining between them. The DNA of the CDR3 is TGTGCCAGCAGTTTTACGACAGGCCCTACCTATGGCTACACCTTC. Its translation: CASSFTTGPTYGYTF.

This clonotype was counted at least ten times. V is TRBV5-1 and J is TRBJ2-1; 8 nucleotides match TRBD2. The CDR3 has 15 amino acids. Germline loops: CDR1 SGHRS, CDR2 YFSETQ. The ends lost 3 bases at V and 2 bases at J; junction bases unmatched: 4. The CDR3 reads CASSWSGGAYNEQFF. CDR3 DNA sequence: TGCGCCAGCAGCTGGAGCGGGGGCGCCTACAATGAGCAGTTCTTC.

This clonotype has more than one count but fewer than ten. The chain employs TRBV7-2 and TRBJ1-2, with TRBD1 as a possible D gene (5 bases). Germline assignment: CDR1 SGHTA and CDR2 FQGNSA. This CDR3 comprises 15 residues. The V gene lost 1 base and the J gene lost 6 bases, with 15 bases spanning the gap. This CDR3 is CASSLERGAADGYTF. Here the CDR3 DNA reads TGTGCCAGCAGCTTAGAGAGGGGCGCAGCAGATGGCTACACCTTC.

This clonotype was seen at least ten times. The CDR3 DNA is TGCGCCAGCAGCCAAGAGAGAGCTAGCGGGGGATTGTTCTTC. Translation gives CASSQERASGGLFF. The V gene is TRBV4-1, the J gene TRBJ2-1; 10 bases are a match to TRBD2. Germline lookup yields CDR1 MGHRA and CDR2 YSYEKL. Trimming at V came to 0 bases and at J to 15 bases, leaving 8 bases not matched to a gene. This CDR3 spans 14 amino acids.

This clonotype was counted at least ten times. The final CDR3 position lacks the conserved phenylalanine or tryptophan, pointing to a likely read error. The limits of the CDR3 on the DNA are not certain, so only TCRdb's listed CDR3 is given. CDR3 sequence reads: CASSLDAWS. The rearrangement joins TRBV7-9 to TRBJ2-3. The CDR3 spans 9 amino acids, including both terminal residues. CDR1 and CDR2 (germline): SEHNR, FQNEAQ (reference sequence).

This clonotype was counted at least ten times. The chain uses TRBV12-3 or TRBV12-4 and TRBJ1-1; a possible D gene is TRBD1 (6 bases). The CDR3 extends over 14 amino acids. With 1 base removed from V and 4 bases from J, the gap between germline ends came to 10 bases. This chain's CDR3 is CASSLEGGLTEAFF. CDR3 nucleotides: TGTGCCAGCAGTTTAGAAGGGGGGCTCACTGAAGCTTTCTTT.

This clonotype was recorded many times. This CDR3 reads CSAREDRGFYEQYF. The CDR3 DNA follows: TGCAGTGCTAGAGAGGACAGGGGGTTCTACGAGCAGTACTTC. The rearrangement joins TRBV20-1 to TRBJ2-7; 10 nucleotides agree with TRBD1. Germline V lookup: CDR1 DFQATT, CDR2 SNEGSKA (reference sequence). The length of the CDR3 is 14 residues. With 0 bases clipped from V and 3 bases from J, the junction kept 2 bases outside the gene matches.

This clonotype was counted only a few times. The V and J genes are TRBV6-1 and TRBJ2-7; TRBD1 agrees at 10 bases. V lost 6 bases, J lost 6 bases, and 11 bases stayed unmatched. Per germline, CDR1 MNHNS and CDR2 SASEGT. The CDR3 totals 15 residues. CDR3 sequence reads: CASRDHGTGDVEQYF. CDR3 nucleotides: TGTGCCAGCAGAGACCACGGGACAGGGGATGTCGAGCAGTACTTC.

The rearrangement uses TRBV25-1 and TRBJ2-7; 13 nucleotides match TRBD2. This CDR3 is 17 amino acids long. CDR1 MGHDK and CDR2 SYGVNS come from the germline V gene. The V gene end was trimmed by 3 bases and the J gene end by 5 bases; junction bases not matched to a gene: 10. The CDR3 region is CASSDTRRTSGSHEQYF. The DNA for the CDR3 is TGTGCCAGCAGTGATACACGTAGGACTAGCGGGAGCCACGAGCAGTACTTC.

Ten or more counts support this clonotype. The chain carries TRBV3-1 and TRBJ2-1, with 9 bases identical to TRBD2. Per the germline V gene, CDR1 is LGHDT and CDR2 is YNNKEL (reference sequence). The CDR3 consists of 15 residues. Germline trimming cut 3 bases from V and 8 bases from J; bases unmatched to any gene: 8. In DNA, the CDR3 is TGTGCCAGCAGCCATGGGACTAGCAGGGTGGATGAGCAGTTCTTC. Translation: CASSHGTSRVDEQFF.

CDR3: CAWSTTPLRSEAFF. CDR3 sequence (DNA): TGTGCCTGGAGTACGACCCCATTAAGATCTGAAGCTTTCTTT. V and J are TRBV30 and TRBJ1-1, with D unclear. V was cut by 2 bases and J by 6 bases, with 16 bases left in between. Germline V gene lookup returns CDR1 GTSNPN and CDR2 SVGIG (reference sequence). There are 14 residues in the CDR3.

Ten or more counts support this clonotype. V and J are TRBV12-3 or TRBV12-4 and TRBJ2-7; the D gene could be TRBD1 or TRBD2 (7 bases each). CDR3 length: 13 amino acids. The V gene lost 6 bases and the J gene lost 6 bases, with 15 bases spanning the gap. Here the CDR3 DNA reads TGTGCCAGCAGCCCAGGGGGGGTAGTCGAGCAGTACTTC. It specifies CASSPGGVVEQYF.

This clonotype appeared many times. V gene TRBV20-1 combines with J gene TRBJ2-7; a weak D match, TRBD1 (5 bases). There are 14 residues in the CDR3. Germline CDR1 DFQATT, CDR2 SNEGSKA (reference sequence). Trimming pared 1 base from V and 4 bases from J, leaving 14 bases between. In DNA form, the CDR3 reads TGCAGTGCTAGAGGACAGTTCGTAGGTTACGAGCAGTACTTC. Encoded protein: CSARGQFVGYEQYF.

Worth noting for this clonotype: Possible read error: a much larger clone is one base away. The chain uses TRBV5-1 and TRBJ2-7, with D possibly matching TRBD1 (5 bases). V lost 4 bases and J lost 3, with 14 bases in between. Germline-derived CDR1 and CDR2 are SGHRS and YFSETQ. The CDR3 has 14 residues. The DNA of the CDR3 is TGCGCCAGCAGCCTTGACAGTTCTTGCTACGAGCAGTACTTC. Translation gives CASSLDSSCYEQYF.

The V and J genes are TRBV4-1 and TRBJ1-5, with D unclear. V was trimmed by 0 bases and J by 3 bases, leaving 6 bases between them. CDR3 length: 14 amino acids. Germline V lookup: CDR1 MGHRA, CDR2 YSYEKL. CDR3 region: CASSQDINNQPQHF. CDR3 nucleotides: TGCGCCAGCAGCCAAGATATCAACAATCAGCCCCAGCATTTT.

As for this clonotype: A much larger clonotype is one base distant, so this may be a read error. The rearrangement joins TRBV20-1 to TRBJ2-3; D call uncertain. CDR1 is DFQATT and CDR2 is SNEGSKA in the germline V gene (reference sequence). The CDR3 is 12 amino acids. The CDR3 protein is CSARDPIDAQYF. CDR3 sequence (DNA): TGCAGTGCTAGAGACCCGATAGATGCGCAGTATTTT.

This clonotype was seen ten or more times. The CDR3 here is CATSASASGSYNEQFF. In DNA form, the CDR3 reads TGTGCCACCAGTGCCTCGGCTAGCGGCTCCTACAATGAGCAGTTCTTC. The V gene is TRBV24-1, the J gene TRBJ2-1; TRBD2 agrees at 7 bases. In germline, CDR1 is KGHDR, CDR2 SFDVKD. This CDR3 comprises 16 residues. J was trimmed by 0 bases and V by 5 bases; bases with no gene match: 6.